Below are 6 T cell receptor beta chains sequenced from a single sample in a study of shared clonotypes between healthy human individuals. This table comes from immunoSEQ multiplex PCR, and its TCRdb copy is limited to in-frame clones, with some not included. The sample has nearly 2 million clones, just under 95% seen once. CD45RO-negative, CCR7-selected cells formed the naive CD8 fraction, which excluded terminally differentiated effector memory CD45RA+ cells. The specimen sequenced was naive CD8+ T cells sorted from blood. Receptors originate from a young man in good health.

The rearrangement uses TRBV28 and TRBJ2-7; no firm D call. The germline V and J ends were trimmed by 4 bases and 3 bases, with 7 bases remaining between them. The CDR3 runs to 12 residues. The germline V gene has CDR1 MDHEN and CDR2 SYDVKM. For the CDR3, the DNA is TGTGCCAGCAGTTGGAGCAACTACGAGCAGTACTTC. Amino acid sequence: CASSWSNYEQYF.

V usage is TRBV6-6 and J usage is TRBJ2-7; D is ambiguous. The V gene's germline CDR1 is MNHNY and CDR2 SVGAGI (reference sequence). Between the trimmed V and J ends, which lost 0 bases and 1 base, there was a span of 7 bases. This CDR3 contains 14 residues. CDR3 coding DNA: TGTGCCAGCAGTTACTCGGTCGGATCCTACGAGCAGTACTTC. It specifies CASSYSVGSYEQYF.

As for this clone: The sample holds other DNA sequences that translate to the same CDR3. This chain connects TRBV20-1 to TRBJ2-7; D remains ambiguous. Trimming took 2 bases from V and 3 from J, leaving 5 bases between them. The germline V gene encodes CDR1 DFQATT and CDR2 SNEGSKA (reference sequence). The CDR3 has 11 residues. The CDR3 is CSARFSYEQYF. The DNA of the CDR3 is TGCAGTGCTAGATTCAGCTACGAGCAGTACTTC.

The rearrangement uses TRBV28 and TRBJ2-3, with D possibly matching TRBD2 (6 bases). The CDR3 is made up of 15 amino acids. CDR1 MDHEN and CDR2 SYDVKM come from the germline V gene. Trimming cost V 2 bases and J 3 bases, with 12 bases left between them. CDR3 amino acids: CASSLTYGGTDTQYF. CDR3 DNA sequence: TGTGCCAGCAGTTTAACTTATGGGGGGACAGATACGCAGTATTTT.

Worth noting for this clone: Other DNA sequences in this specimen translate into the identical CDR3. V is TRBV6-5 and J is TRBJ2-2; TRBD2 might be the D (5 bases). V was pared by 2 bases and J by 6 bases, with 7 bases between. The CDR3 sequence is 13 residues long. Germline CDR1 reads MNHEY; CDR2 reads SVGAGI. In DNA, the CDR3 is TGTGCCAGCAGTTACAGAGGGTCCGGGGAGCTGTTTTTT. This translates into CASSYRGSGELFF.

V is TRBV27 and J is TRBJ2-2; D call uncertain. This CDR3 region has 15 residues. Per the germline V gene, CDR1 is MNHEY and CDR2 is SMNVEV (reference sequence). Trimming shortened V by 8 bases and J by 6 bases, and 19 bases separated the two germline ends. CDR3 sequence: CASGRNGDRPGELFF. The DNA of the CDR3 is TGTGCCAGCGGTCGAAATGGGGATCGTCCCGGGGAGCTGTTTTTT.